This TCR beta chain appears in the sequencing data of a study of CD8+CD57+ T cells in acquired aplastic anemia. Study background: CD4+ and CD8+ cells, once sorted, gave DNA averaging about 3 ug. Findings and caveats of the study: Common to patients and controls were 25 to 30 CD8+ CDR3 sequences.

This CDR3 is 14 amino acids long. Germline V CDR1 and CDR2: MNHNS, SASEGT. Trimming stripped 6 bases from V and 0 bases from J, with 8 bases between. Concerning this clonotype itself: The antigen is not known.

Profiling of TCR beta VDJ combinations and CDR3 sequences used genomic DNA as template. TCRdb re-called the reads through MiXCR, storing one row per CDR3 protein. The sample holds 250,000 to 300,000 distinct CDR3 sequences; approximately 55% are singletons and the top ten take 7% to 9%. The chain is built from TRBV6-1 and TRBJ1-4; D gene unclear. This clonotype was sampled from a human donor with severe aplastic anemia or a healthy control (not recorded which). Sequencing input: sorted CD4+, CD8+, or CD8+CD57+ T cells (not recorded which) from PBMCs. The CDR3 nucleotides read TGTGCCAGCAGATCAGGAACAACTAATGAAAAACTGTTTTTT. Residues: CASRSGTTNEKLFF.